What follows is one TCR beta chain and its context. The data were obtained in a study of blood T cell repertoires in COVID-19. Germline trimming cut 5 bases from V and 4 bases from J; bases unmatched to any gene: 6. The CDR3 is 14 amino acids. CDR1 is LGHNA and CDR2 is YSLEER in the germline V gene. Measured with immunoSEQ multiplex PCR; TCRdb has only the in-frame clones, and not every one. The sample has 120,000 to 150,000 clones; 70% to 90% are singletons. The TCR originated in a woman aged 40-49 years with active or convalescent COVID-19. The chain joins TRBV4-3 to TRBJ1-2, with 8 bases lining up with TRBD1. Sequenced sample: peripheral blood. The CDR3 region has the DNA TGCGCCAGCAGCAAATGGACAGGGCCCTATGGCTACACCTTC. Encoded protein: CASSKWTGPYGYTF.